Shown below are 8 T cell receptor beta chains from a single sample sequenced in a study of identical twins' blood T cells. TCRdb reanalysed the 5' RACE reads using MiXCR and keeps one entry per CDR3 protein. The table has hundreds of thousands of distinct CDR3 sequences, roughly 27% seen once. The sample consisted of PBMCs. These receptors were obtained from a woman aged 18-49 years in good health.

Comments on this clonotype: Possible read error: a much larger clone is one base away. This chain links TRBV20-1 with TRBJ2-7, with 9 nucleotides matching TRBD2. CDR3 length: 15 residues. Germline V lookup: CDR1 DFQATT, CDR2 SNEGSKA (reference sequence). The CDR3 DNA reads TGCAGTGCTAGACCCATTAGCGGGAGTAAAGACGATCAGTACTTC. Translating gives CSARPISGSKDDQYF.

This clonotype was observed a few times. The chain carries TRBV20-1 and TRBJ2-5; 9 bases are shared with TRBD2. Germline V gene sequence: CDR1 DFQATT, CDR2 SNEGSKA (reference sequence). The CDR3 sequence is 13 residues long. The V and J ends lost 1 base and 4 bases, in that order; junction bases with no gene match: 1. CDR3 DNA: TGCAGTGCTAGAGTGACTAGCGGAGAGACCCAGTACTTC. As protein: CSARVTSGETQYF.

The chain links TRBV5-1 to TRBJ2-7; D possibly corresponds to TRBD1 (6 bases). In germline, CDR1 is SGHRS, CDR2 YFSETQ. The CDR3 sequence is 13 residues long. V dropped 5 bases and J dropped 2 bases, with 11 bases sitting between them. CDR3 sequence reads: CASRDSGTYEQYF. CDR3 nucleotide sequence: TGCGCCAGCAGGGACAGTGGGACCTACGAGCAGTACTTC.

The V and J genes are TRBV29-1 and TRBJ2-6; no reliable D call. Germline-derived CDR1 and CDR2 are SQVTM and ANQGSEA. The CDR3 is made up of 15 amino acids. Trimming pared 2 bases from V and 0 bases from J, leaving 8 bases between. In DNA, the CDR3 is TGCAGCGTTGAACACAGAAACTCTGGGGCCAACGTCCTGACTTTC. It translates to CSVEHRNSGANVLTF.

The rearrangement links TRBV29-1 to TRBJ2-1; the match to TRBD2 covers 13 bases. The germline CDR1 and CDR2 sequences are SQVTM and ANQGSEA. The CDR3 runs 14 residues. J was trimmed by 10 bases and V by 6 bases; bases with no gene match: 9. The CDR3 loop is CSVDGLAGAEEQFF. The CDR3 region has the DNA TGCAGCGTGGACGGACTAGCGGGAGCTGAGGAGCAGTTCTTC.

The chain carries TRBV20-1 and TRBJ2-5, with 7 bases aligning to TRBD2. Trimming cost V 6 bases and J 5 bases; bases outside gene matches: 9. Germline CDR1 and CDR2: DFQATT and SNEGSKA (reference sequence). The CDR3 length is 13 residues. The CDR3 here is CSAKRTRWETQYF. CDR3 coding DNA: TGCAGTGCAAAAAGGACTAGGTGGGAGACCCAGTACTTC.

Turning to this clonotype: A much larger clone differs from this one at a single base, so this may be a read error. CDR3 amino acids: CDSSERQTEAFF. CDR3 nucleotide sequence: TGTGACAGTAGTGAAAGACAGACCGAAGCTTTCTTT. This sequence joins TRBV19 and TRBJ1-1; tentatively, D is TRBD1 (5 bases). This CDR3 contains 12 residues. Germline-derived CDR1 and CDR2 are LNHDA and SQIVND (reference sequence).

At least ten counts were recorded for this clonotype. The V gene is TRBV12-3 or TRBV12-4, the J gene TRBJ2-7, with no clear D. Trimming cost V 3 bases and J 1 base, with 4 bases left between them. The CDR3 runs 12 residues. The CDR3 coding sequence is TGTGCCAGCAGTTTCGCGTCCTACGAGCAGTACTTC. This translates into CASSFASYEQYF.